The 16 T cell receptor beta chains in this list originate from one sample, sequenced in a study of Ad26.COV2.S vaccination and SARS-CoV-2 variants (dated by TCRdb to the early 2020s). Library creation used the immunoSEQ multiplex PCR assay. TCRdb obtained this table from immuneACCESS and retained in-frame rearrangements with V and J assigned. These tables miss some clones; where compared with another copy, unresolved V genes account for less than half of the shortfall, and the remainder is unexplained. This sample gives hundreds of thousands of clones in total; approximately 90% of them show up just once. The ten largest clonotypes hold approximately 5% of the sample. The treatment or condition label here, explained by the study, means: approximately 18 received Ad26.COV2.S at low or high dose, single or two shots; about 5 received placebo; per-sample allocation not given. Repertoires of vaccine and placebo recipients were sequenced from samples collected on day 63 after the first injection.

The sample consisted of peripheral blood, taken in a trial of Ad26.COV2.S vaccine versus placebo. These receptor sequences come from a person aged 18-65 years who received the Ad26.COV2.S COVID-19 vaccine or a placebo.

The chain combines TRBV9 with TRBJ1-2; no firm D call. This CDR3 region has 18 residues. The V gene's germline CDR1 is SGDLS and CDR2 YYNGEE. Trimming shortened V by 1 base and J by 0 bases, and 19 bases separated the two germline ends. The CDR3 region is CASSVTVEVVGPNYGYTF. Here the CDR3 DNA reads TGTGCCAGCAGCGTAACGGTGGAGGTGGTCGGGCCTAACTATGGCTACACCTTC.

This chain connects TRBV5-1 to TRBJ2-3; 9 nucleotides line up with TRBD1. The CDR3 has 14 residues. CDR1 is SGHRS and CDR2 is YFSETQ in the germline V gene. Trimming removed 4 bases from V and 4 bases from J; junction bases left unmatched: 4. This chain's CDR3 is CASSAGQGADTQYF. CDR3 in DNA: TGCGCCAGCAGCGCGGGACAGGGAGCAGATACGCAGTATTTT. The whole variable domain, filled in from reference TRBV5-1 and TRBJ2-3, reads KAGVTQTPRYLIKTRGQQVTLSCSPISGHRSVSWYQQTPGQGLQFLFEYFSETQRNKGNFPGRFSGRQFSNSRSEMNVSTLELGDSALYLCASSAGQGADTQYFGPGTRLTVL.

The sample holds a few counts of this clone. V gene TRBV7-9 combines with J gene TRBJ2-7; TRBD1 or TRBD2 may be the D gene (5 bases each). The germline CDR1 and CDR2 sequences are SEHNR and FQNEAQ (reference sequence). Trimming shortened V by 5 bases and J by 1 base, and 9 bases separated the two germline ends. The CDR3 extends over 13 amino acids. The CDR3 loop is CASSLGRSYEQYF. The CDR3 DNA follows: TGTGCCAGCAGCCTGGGACGGTCCTACGAGCAGTACTTC.

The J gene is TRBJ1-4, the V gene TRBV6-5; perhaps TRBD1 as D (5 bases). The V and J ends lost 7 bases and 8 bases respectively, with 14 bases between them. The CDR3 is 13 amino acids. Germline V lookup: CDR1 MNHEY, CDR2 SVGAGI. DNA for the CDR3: TGTGCCAGCAAGGGCAGGGATGAAGAAAAACTGTTTTTT. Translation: CASKGRDEEKLFF.

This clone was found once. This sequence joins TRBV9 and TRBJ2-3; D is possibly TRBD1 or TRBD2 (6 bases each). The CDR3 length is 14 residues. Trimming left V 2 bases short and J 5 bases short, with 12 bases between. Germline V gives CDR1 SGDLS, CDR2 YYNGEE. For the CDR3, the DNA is TGTGCCAGCAGCGTGAGGGGGGTAAGAGATACGCAGTATTTT. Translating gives CASSVRGVRDTQYF.

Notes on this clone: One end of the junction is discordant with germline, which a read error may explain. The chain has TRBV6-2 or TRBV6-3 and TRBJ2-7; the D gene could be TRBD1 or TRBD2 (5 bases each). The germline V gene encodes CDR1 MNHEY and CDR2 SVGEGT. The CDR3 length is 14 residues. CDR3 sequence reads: CASSHSGAPYEQYF. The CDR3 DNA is TGTGCCAGCAGTCACTCCGGGGCCCCCTACGAGCAGTACTTC.

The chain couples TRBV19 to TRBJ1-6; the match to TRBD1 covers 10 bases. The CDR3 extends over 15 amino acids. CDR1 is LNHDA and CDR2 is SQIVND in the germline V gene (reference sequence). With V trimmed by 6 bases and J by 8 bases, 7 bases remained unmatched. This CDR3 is CASRMTGGGYSPLHF. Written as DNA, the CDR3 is TGTGCCAGTAGGATGACAGGGGGCGGTTATTCACCCCTCCACTTT.

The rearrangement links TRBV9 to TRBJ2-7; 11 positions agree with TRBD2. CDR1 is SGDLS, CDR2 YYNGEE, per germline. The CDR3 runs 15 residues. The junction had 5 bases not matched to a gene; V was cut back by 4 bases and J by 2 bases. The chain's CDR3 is CASSRGTSGTYEQYF. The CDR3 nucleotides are TGTGCCAGCAGCCGAGGGACTAGCGGTACCTACGAGCAGTACTTC. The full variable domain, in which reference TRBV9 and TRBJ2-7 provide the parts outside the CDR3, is DSGVTQTPKHLITATGQRVTLRCSPRSGDLSVYWYQQSLDQGLQFLIQYYNGEERAKGNILERFSAQQFPDLHSELNLSSLELGDSALYFCASSRGTSGTYEQYFGPGTRLTVT.

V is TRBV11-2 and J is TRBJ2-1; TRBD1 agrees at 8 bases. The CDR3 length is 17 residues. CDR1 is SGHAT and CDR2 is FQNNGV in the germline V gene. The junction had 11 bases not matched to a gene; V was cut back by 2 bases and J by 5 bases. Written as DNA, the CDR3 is TGTGCCAGCAGCTTAAAATGGCCGGGACAGGTTCACAATGAGCAGTTCTTC. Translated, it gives CASSLKWPGQVHNEQFF.

CDR3 sequence: CASGPYSTNYGYTF. The CDR3 DNA is TGTGCCAGCGGCCCCTACAGTACTAACTATGGCTACACCTTC. The rearrangement links TRBV7-9 to TRBJ1-2; D remains unclear. CDR1 and CDR2 from the germline V gene are SEHNR and FQNEAQ (reference sequence). Trimming stripped 8 bases from V and 0 bases from J, with 13 bases between. This CDR3 has 14 amino acids.

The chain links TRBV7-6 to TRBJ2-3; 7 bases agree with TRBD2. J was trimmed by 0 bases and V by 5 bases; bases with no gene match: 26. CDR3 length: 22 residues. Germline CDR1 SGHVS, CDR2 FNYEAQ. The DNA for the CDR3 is TGTGCCAGCAGCCCTTCTTCGAATTTCGGGGACTATCTGGGCTCCAGCACAGATACGCAGTATTTT. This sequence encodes CASSPSSNFGDYLGSSTDTQYF.

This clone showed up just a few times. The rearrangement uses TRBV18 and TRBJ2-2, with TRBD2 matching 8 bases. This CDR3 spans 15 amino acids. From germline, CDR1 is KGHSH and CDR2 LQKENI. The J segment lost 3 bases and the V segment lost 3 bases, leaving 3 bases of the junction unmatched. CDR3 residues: CASSPEAGDTGELFF. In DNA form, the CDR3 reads TGTGCCAGCTCACCGGAAGCGGGGGACACCGGGGAGCTGTTTTTT. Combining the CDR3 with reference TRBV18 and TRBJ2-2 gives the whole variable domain NAGVMQNPRHLVRRRGQEARLRCSPMKGHSHVYWYRQLPEEGLKFMVYLQKENIIDESGMPKERFSAEFPKEGPSILRIQQVVRGDSAAYFCASSPEAGDTGELFFGEGSRLTVL.

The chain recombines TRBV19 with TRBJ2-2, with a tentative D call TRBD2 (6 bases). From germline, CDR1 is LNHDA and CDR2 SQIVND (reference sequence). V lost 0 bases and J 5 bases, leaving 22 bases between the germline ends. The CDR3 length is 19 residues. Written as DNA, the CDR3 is TGTGCCAGTAGTATAGATCTTAGGAGGGCCGCCAAACTTACCGGGGAGCTGTTTTTT. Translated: CASSIDLRRAAKLTGELFF.

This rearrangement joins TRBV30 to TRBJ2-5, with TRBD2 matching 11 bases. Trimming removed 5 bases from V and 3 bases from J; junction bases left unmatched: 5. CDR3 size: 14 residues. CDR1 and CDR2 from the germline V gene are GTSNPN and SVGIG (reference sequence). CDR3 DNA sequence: TGTGCCTGGCGCCCGGGACTAGCGGAAGAGACCCAGTACTTC. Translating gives CAWRPGLAEETQYF.

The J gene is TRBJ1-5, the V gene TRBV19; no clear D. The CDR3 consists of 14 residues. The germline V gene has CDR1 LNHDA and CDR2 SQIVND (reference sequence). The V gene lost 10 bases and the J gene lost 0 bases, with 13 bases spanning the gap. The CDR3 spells CATSAGLSNQPQHF. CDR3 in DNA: TGTGCCACCTCCGCCGGCCTTAGCAATCAGCCCCAGCATTTT.

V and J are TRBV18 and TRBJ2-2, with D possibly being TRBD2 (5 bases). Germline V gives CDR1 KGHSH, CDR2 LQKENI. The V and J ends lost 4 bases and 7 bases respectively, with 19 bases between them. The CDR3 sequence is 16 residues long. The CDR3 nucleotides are TGTGCCAGCTCACGGAATTCGGAGGAGATCAGCGGGGAGCTGTTTTTT. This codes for CASSRNSEEISGELFF.